This entry features one T cell receptor beta chain sequence. Its antigen is as yet unknown. Collection occurred without any documented infections or immune events in donors. This entry is derived from a study of identifying expanded T cells in peripheral blood. Trimming shortened V by 3 bases and J by 2 bases, and 20 bases separated the two germline ends. The CDR3 runs to 17 residues. Germline V gives CDR1 MDHEN, CDR2 SYDVKM. Profiling relied on immunoSEQ multiplex PCR, and the TCRdb table lists in-frame clones only, not all of them. The table includes roughly 100,000 clones, more than 70% detected once. The study, taken as a whole, reports: Over about two and four weeks, about 15 and 19 clones changed, versus approximately 1.1 between replicates.

The TCR was taken from a person aged 18 to 75 in good health. The sample consisted of blood. The V gene is TRBV28, the J gene TRBJ2-7; D possibly uses TRBD1 or TRBD2 (7 bases each). CDR3 coding DNA: TGTGCCAGCAGTTTTGCCGGCCGACAGGGAGGGACCTACGAGCAGTACTTC. It specifies CASSFAGRQGGTYEQYF. Supplemented by reference TRBV28 and TRBJ2-7, the full variable domain reads DVKVTQSSRYLVKRTGEKVFLECVQDMDHENMFWYRQDPGLGLRLIYFSYDVKMKEKGDIPEGYSVSREKKERFSLILESASTNQTSMYLCASSFAGRQGGTYEQYFGPGTRLTVT.